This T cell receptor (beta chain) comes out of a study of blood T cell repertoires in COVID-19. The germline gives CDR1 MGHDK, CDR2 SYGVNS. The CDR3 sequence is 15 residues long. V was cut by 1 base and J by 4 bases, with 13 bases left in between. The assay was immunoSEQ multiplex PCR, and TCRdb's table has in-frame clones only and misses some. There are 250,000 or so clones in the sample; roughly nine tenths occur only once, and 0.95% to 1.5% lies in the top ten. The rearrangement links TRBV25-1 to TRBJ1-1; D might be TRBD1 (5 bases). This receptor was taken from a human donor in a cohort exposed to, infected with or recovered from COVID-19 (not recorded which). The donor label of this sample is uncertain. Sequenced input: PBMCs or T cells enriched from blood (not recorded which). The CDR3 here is CASSESRQWSTEAFF. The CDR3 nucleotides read TGTGCCAGCAGTGAATCCCGACAGTGGAGCACTGAAGCTTTCTTT.